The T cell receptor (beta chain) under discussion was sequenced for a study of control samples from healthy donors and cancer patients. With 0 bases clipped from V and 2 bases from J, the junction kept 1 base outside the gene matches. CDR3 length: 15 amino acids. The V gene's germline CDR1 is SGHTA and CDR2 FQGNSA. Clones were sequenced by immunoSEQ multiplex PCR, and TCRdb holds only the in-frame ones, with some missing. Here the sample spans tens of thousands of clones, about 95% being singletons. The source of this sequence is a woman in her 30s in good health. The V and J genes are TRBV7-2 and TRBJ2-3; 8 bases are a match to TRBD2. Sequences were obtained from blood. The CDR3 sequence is CASSLARGVTDTQYF. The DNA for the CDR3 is TGTGCCAGCAGCTTAGCGCGGGGGGTCACAGATACGCAGTATTTT.